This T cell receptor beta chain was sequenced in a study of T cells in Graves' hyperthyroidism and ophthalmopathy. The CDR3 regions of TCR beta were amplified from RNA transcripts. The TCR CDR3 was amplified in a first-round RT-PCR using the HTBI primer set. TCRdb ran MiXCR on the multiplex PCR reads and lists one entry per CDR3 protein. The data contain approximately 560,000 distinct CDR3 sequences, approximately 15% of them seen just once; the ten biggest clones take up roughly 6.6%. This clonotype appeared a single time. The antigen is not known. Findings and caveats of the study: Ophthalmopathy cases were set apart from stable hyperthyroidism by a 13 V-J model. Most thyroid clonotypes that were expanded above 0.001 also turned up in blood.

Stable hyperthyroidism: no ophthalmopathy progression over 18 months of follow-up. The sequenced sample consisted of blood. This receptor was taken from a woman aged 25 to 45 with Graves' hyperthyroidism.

CDR3 DNA: TGTGCCAGCAGTCCCACTAGCGGGAGTAGTAACGAGCAGTACTTC. This gives the protein CASSPTSGSSNEQYF. The chain couples TRBV27 to TRBJ2-7, with 11 bases matching TRBD2. CDR1 and CDR2 from the germline V gene are MNHEY and SMNVEV (reference sequence). The CDR3 contains 15 residues. After removal of 5 bases from V and 5 bases from J, the junction contained 8 bases not matched to a gene.